This entry is about one T cell receptor beta chain. This record comes from a study of blood T cell repertoires in COVID-19. For the study at large: T cells, B-cell-depleted T cells, or PBMCs supplied cDNA or gDNA.

Original processing methods: Reference gene primer amplification gave nucleated cell count estimates. Clones were read by immunoSEQ multiplex PCR, and TCRdb kept only the in-frame ones, dropping some. Clonal size and the V and J genes are those of that table, whereas D and trimming came from the DNA. The table has around 250,000 clones, roughly nine tenths seen once; the top ten hold 8.5% to 9%. V dropped 5 bases and J dropped 10 bases, with 12 bases sitting between them. Germline CDR1 and CDR2: SGHVS and FQNEAQ. The CDR3 runs to 13 residues. Input material: peripheral blood. The clonotype was recovered from a man aged 35 to 55 with active or convalescent COVID-19. V and J are TRBV7-8 and TRBJ1-6; no firm D call. CDR3: CASSVFVRSPLHF. The DNA of the CDR3 is TGTGCCAGCAGCGTCTTCGTCAGGTCACCCCTCCACTTT. Drawing the rest from reference TRBV7-8 and TRBJ1-6, the complete variable domain is GAGVSQSPRYKVAKRGQDVALRCDPISGHVSLFWYQQALGQGPEFLTYFQNEAQLDKSGLPSDRFFAERPEGSVSTLKIQRTQQEDSAVYLCASSVFVRSPLHFGNGTRLTVT.